This note documents a single T cell receptor (beta chain) sequence. Its matching antigen is unknown. V trimming: 7 bases; J trimming: 6 bases; junction bases outside the gene matches: 10. CDR3 size: 15 residues. Germline-derived CDR1 and CDR2 are MNHEY and SMNVEV (reference sequence). Generated by immunoSEQ multiplex PCR, the TCRdb table keeps only in-frame clones and is missing some. The table lists tens of thousands of clones, 80% of them singletons. Described time point: blood 2 weeks post-SBRT. The sample's treatment: 15 Gy SBRT to primary tumor, nephrectomy 4 weeks later. Serial blood draws occurred at baseline and 2 and 4 weeks post-SBRT. The patient's renal cell carcinoma had clear cell pathology. This sample was taken from a study of radiation and T cells in renal cell carcinoma. The study, taken as a whole, reports: Pretreatment tumor biopsies were lacking, so baseline clonotypes are unknown. Top tumor clonotypes rose in blood 2 weeks post-radiation, then contracted.

This TCR derives from a woman in her seventies with renal cell carcinoma. This chain links TRBV27 with TRBJ2-7; TRBD1 matches 12 bases. This material consisted of blood, taken from a patient whose treatment included radiotherapy and nephrectomy. The CDR3 loop reads CASTPWGQGASEQYF. The CDR3 DNA reads as TGTGCCAGCACCCCATGGGGACAGGGGGCGTCCGAGCAGTACTTC.